This T cell receptor beta chain is drawn from a study of blood T cell repertoires in COVID-19. Background on the study: Spain, Italy and the United States supplied samples that represented acute and convalescent COVID-19. PBMCs, B-cell-depleted T cells, or T cells provided the cDNA or gDNA that made up the material.

Original handling: Estimation of nucleated cell counts relied on the amplification of reference gene primers. Sequenced by immunoSEQ multiplex PCR; TCRdb stores in-frame clones only, minus some. V and J calls and clone size are copied from that table; D and trimming were computed from the DNA. The table has around 400,000 clones, 87% seen once; the top ten hold more than 9%. V was pared by 7 bases and J by 5 bases, with 15 bases between. The CDR3 runs to 14 residues. Germline CDR1 and CDR2: LNHDA and SQIVND (reference sequence). Patients from Seattle were sampled longitudinally, starting during active infection.

The V and J genes are TRBV19 and TRBJ2-4, with D perhaps matching TRBD1 (6 bases). Sequenced material: peripheral blood. The clonotype comes from a woman between 25 and 40 years old with COVID-19, enrolled during active disease. The DNA for the CDR3 is TGTGCCAGTACTCCCAGGGACACCCAAAACATTCAGTACTTC. Translating it yields CASTPRDTQNIQYF.